The clone carrying this T cell receptor (beta chain) occurred once. Antigen: not known. This PCR relied on a set of 60 Vbeta primers and 13 Jbeta primers. The table came from immunoSEQ multiplex PCR; TCRdb's copy has only in-frame clones and leaves some out. The data contain hundreds of thousands of clones, 60% to 80% of them singletons. This entry is derived from a study of cytomegalovirus exposure and HLA in healthy donors. Study-wide findings and caveats: Apparent HLA restriction characterized most CMV-associated TCR beta chains in a later analysis.

In germline, CDR1 is LNHNV, CDR2 YYDKDF (reference sequence). There are 15 residues in the CDR3. The junction had 6 bases not matched to a gene; V was cut back by 1 base and J by 7 bases. Sequenced sample: PBMCs. The V gene is TRBV15, the J gene TRBJ1-2; 10 nucleotides line up with TRBD1. The receptor was derived from a male donor in good health and CMV-seronegative. The DNA of the CDR3 is TGTGCCACCAGCAGAGGCGGACAGGGGGTAGGTGGCTACACCTTC. Protein: CATSRGGQGVGGYTF.